One and the same sample provided the 22 T cell receptor beta chains below, sequenced in a study of T cell repertoires in cytomegalovirus infection. Via MiXCR, TCRdb re-called the reads, giving one row per CDR3 protein. The sample comprises around 210,000 distinct CDR3 sequences, about 5.9% of which are singletons, and around 6% rests with the top ten. Sequencing used PBMCs. These receptors originate from a human donor in good health (CMV status not recorded). Some clones in this sample may be carry-over from other donors' samples.

V is TRBV4-3 and J is TRBJ2-2; 10 positions agree with TRBD2. The germline CDR1 and CDR2 sequences are LGHNA and YSLEER. V was pared by 2 bases and J by 6 bases, with 3 bases of the junction left unmatched. This CDR3 is built from 15 residues. The CDR3 nucleotides are TGCGCCAGCAGCCAAAGGCTAGCGGGGGCCGGGGAGCTGTTTTTT. Encoded protein: CASSQRLAGAGELFF.

This clonotype was counted many times. The rearrangement uses TRBV6-6 and TRBJ2-3; 7 bases are shared with TRBD1. With 2 bases clipped from V and 14 bases from J, the junction kept 13 bases outside the gene matches. The length of the CDR3 is 14 residues. Germline CDR1 is MNHNY and CDR2 is SVGAGI (reference sequence). The CDR3 reads CASSYPPTGEGLYF. CDR3 in DNA: TGTGCCAGCAGTTACCCACCTACAGGGGAAGGTCTGTATTTT.

This clonotype occurred a few times. The chain joins TRBV4-2 to TRBJ1-5; TRBD1 agrees at 8 bases. The CDR3 extends over 15 amino acids. CDR1 is LGHNA, CDR2 YNFKEQ, per germline. V trimming: 0 bases; J trimming: 3 bases; junction bases outside the gene matches: 1. CDR3 DNA sequence: TGTGCCAGCAGCCAAGAGGGACAGGTCAATCAGCCCCAGCATTTT. Residues: CASSQEGQVNQPQHF.

This clonotype was found many times. This chain uses TRBV5-1 with TRBJ1-2; 8 nucleotides agree with TRBD1. Germline V lookup: CDR1 SGHRS, CDR2 YFSETQ. J gave up 5 bases and V 0 bases, and 3 bases lay outside the gene matches. The CDR3 has 14 amino acids. CDR3 amino acids: CASSLEGQVYGYTF. The CDR3 DNA reads TGCGCCAGCAGCTTGGAGGGACAGGTATATGGCTACACCTTC.

Many counts were recorded for this clonotype. J is TRBJ2-1 and V is TRBV25-1, with D unclear. V was cut by 10 bases and J by 0 bases, with 19 bases left in between. CDR1 is MGHDK and CDR2 is SYGVNS in the germline V gene. This CDR3 is 16 amino acids long. CDR3 DNA: TGTGCCACAGGTTCCTCGTTACTGAGCTCCTACAATGAGCAGTTCTTC. Residues: CATGSSLLSSYNEQFF.

This clonotype appeared many times. The rearrangement joins TRBV7-2 to TRBJ2-1, with D perhaps given as TRBD1 or TRBD2 (5 bases each). This CDR3 comprises 16 residues. Per the germline V gene, CDR1 is SGHTA and CDR2 is FQGNSA. The V end lost 5 bases, the J end lost 3 bases, and 17 bases lay between the germline ends. The CDR3: CASSPTGPTSYNEQFF. Written as DNA, the CDR3 is TGTGCCAGCAGCCCGACGGGACCGACGAGCTACAATGAGCAGTTCTTC.

This clonotype was recorded many times. The chain couples TRBV6-4 to TRBJ2-2; 8 bases fit TRBD1. Germline-derived CDR1 and CDR2 are MRHNA and SNTAGT. The trim removed 6 bases at V and 0 bases at J, leaving 9 bases unmatched. This CDR3 is built from 17 residues. The CDR3 spells CASSRSGTGANTGELFF. The CDR3 DNA reads TGTGCCAGCAGCAGATCTGGGACAGGAGCGAACACCGGGGAGCTGTTTTTT.

On this clonotype itself: With a much larger clone just one base away, this may be a read error. This chain joins TRBV29-1 and TRBJ1-2, with 8 bases lining up with TRBD1. Germline CDR1 SQVTM, CDR2 ANQGSEA. The CDR3 runs 12 residues. CDR3 residues: CSVERGRDRTYF. In DNA form, the CDR3 reads TGCAGCGTTGAAAGGGGCCGGGACAGGACATACTTC.

This clonotype was counted ten times or more. The chain couples TRBV20-1 to TRBJ2-7; D might be TRBD2 (6 bases). Trimming removed 5 bases from V and 2 bases from J, with 13 bases in between. The CDR3 extends over 13 amino acids. Germline lookup yields CDR1 DFQATT and CDR2 SNEGSKA (reference sequence). The CDR3 DNA is TGCAGTGCTGCCCGGGACTTGCCCTACGAGCAGTACTTC. This sequence encodes CSAARDLPYEQYF.

This clonotype was detected ten times or more. The rearrangement uses TRBV14 and TRBJ1-4; D gene uncertain. The CDR3 is 14 amino acids. V lost 5 bases and J lost 4, with 11 bases in between. Germline CDR1 reads SGHDN; CDR2 reads FVKESK. CDR3 DNA sequence: TGTGCCAGCAGCTCGAGGGCCCTTAATGAAAAACTGTTTTTT. Its translation is CASSSRALNEKLFF.

CDR3 sequence reads: CSATEPRGTNEKLFF. The CDR3 nucleotides read TGCAGTGCCACCGAGCCTCGGGGAACTAATGAAAAACTGTTTTTT. The chain uses TRBV20-1 and TRBJ1-4; D gene uncertain. The CDR3 runs to 15 residues. Germline lookup yields CDR1 DFQATT and CDR2 SNEGSKA (reference sequence). V lost 6 bases to trimming and J lost 1 base, with 15 bases between them.

This clonotype was observed at least ten times. The DNA of the CDR3 is TGCAGTGCTAGAGTGGGCAGTGGAAACACCATATATTTT. It translates to CSARVGSGNTIYF. The genes are TRBV20-1 and TRBJ1-3, with unresolved D. Germline CDR1 DFQATT, CDR2 SNEGSKA (reference sequence). The V end was cut by 1 base, the J end by 3 bases, with 7 bases between. This CDR3 has 13 amino acids.

The V gene is TRBV20-1, the J gene TRBJ2-5, with D possibly being TRBD1 (8 bases). Between the trimmed V and J ends, which lost 2 bases and 5 bases, there was a span of 21 bases. CDR3 length: 16 amino acids. Germline CDR1 and CDR2: DFQATT and SNEGSKA (reference sequence). DNA of the CDR3: TGCAGTGCTAGACCCTTTGCGGCGGGGGACAGGGAGACCCAGTACTTC. Its protein product is CSARPFAAGDRETQYF.

In this sample, this clonotype turned up a few times. The chain is built from TRBV20-1 and TRBJ2-7, with no clear D. This CDR3 region has 13 residues. CDR1 is DFQATT and CDR2 is SNEGSKA in the germline V gene (reference sequence). The V end lost 0 bases, the J end lost 3 bases, and 9 bases lay between the germline ends. CDR3 DNA sequence: TGCAGTGCTAGAGAGGGCTATATCTACGAGCAGTACTTC. This translates into CSAREGYIYEQYF.

This clonotype was counted ten times or more. V gene TRBV29-1 combines with J gene TRBJ1-3, with D possibly matching TRBD1 (6 bases). Between the trimmed V and J ends, which lost 7 bases and 0 bases, there was a span of 10 bases. Per germline, CDR1 SQVTM and CDR2 ANQGSEA. The length of the CDR3 is 13 residues. The CDR3 nucleotides are TGCAGCGCACAGGGCCACTCTGGAAACACCATATATTTT. Translation: CSAQGHSGNTIYF.

This clonotype was recorded many times. The chain recombines TRBV7-3 with TRBJ1-5, with 8 bases fitting TRBD1. This CDR3 region has 17 residues. Trimming cost V 3 bases and J 1 base; bases outside gene matches: 8. Germline CDR1 and CDR2: SGHTA and FQGTGA. The CDR3 protein is CASSFSGTGVSNQPQHF. CDR3 in DNA: TGTGCCAGCAGCTTTTCCGGGACAGGCGTAAGCAATCAGCCCCAGCATTTT.

This clonotype came up many times. The V call is TRBV28, the J call TRBJ1-1; TRBD1 aligns across 7 bases. The ends lost 2 bases at V and 1 base at J; junction bases unmatched: 7. Germline assignment: CDR1 MDHEN and CDR2 SYDVKM. This CDR3 has 16 residues. CDR3 coding DNA: TGTGCCAGCAGTTTAACTAGGGCAGGGGGGAACACTGAAGCTTTCTTT. Amino acids: CASSLTRAGGNTEAFF.

This clonotype showed up many times. The chain has TRBV29-1 and TRBJ1-2, with TRBD1 matching 10 bases. Germline assignment: CDR1 SQVTM and CDR2 ANQGSEA. After removal of 6 bases from V and 6 bases from J, the junction contained 7 bases not matched to a gene. The CDR3 runs 13 residues. CDR3 sequence (DNA): TGCAGCGTCGCCGGGACAGGGGTGGATGGCTACACCTTC. Its protein is CSVAGTGVDGYTF.

There are many counts of this clonotype. The V gene is TRBV12-3 or TRBV12-4, the J gene TRBJ1-2, with D unresolved. Trimming cost V 0 bases and J 6 bases, with 11 bases left between them. This CDR3 is built from 14 residues. The CDR3: CASSLAGDLNGYTF. The CDR3, as DNA: TGTGCCAGCAGTTTAGCAGGCGACTTGAATGGCTACACCTTC.

This clonotype was detected a few times. V is TRBV20-1 and J is TRBJ1-1; D might be TRBD1 (6 bases). V was cut by 3 bases and J by 3 bases, with 11 bases left in between. From germline, CDR1 is DFQATT and CDR2 SNEGSKA (reference sequence). This CDR3 has 13 amino acids. The CDR3 protein is CSAREQGDTEAFF. Written as DNA, the CDR3 is TGCAGTGCTAGGGAACAGGGTGACACTGAAGCTTTCTTT.

This clonotype has ten or more counts. The rearrangement links TRBV7-9 to TRBJ2-1; TRBD1 matches 7 bases. Germline V gene sequence: CDR1 SEHNR, CDR2 FQNEAQ (reference sequence). Trimming removed 5 bases from V and 9 bases from J; junction bases left unmatched: 1. The CDR3 has 11 residues. In nucleotides, the CDR3 is TGTGCCAGCAGCAGGGACAGTGAGCAGTTCTTC. Amino acid sequence: CASSRDSEQFF.

V and J are TRBV5-1 and TRBJ2-1; the D is unclear. With 4 bases removed from V and 0 bases from J, the gap between germline ends came to 14 bases. CDR3 size: 16 residues. The V gene's germline CDR1 is SGHRS and CDR2 YFSETQ. As DNA, the CDR3 is TGCGCCAGCAGCCTACTGCAGGATACCTCCTACAATGAGCAGTTCTTC. This sequence encodes CASSLLQDTSYNEQFF.